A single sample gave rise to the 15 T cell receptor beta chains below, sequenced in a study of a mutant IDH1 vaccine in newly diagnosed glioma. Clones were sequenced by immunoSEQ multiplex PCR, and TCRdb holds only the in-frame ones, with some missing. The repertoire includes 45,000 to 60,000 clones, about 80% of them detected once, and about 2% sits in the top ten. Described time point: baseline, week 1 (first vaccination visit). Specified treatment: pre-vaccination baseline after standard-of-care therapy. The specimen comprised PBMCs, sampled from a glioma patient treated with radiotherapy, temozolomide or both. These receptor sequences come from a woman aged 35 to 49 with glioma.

CDR3 coding DNA: TGCGCCAGCAGCCTTCGTAGCGTACATGGGGAGCTGTTTTTT. Amino acids: CASSLRSVHGELFF. The chain links TRBV4-1 to TRBJ2-2; possible D gene TRBD2, 5 bases. Germline loops: CDR1 MGHRA, CDR2 YSYEKL. The CDR3 length is 14 residues. Trimming took off 4 bases at V and 8 bases at J, with 14 bases between the two ends.

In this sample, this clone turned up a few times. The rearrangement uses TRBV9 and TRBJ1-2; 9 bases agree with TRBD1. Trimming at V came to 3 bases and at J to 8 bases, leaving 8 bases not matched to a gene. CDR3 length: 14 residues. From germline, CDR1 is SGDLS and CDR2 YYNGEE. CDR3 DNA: TGTGCCAGCAGCGGGGGGACAGGGTTCCGCGGCTACACCTTC. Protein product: CASSGGTGFRGYTF.

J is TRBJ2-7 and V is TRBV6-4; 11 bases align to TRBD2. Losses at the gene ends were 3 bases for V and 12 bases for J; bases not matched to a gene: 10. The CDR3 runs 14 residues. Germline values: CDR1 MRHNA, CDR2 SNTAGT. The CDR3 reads CASSESSGGAPLYF. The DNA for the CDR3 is TGTGCCAGCAGTGAGAGTAGCGGGGGGGCCCCTCTGTACTTC.

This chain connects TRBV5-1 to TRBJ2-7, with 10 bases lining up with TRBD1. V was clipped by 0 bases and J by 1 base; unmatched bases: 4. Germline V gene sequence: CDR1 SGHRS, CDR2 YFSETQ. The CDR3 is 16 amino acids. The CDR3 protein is CASSLGGTGVSYEQYF. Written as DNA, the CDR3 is TGCGCCAGCAGCTTGGGCGGGACAGGGGTGTCCTACGAGCAGTACTTC.

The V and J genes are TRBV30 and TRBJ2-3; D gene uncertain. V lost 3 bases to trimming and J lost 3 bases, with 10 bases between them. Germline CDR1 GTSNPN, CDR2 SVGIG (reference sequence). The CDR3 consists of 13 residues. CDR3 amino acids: CAWRGKGTDTQYF. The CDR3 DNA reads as TGTGCCTGGAGAGGCAAGGGAACAGATACGCAGTATTTT.

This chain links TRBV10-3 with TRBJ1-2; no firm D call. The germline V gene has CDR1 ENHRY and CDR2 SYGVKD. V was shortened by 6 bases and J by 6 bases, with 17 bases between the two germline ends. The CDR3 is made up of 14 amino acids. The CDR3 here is CAISLTDGGDGYTF. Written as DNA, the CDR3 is TGTGCCATCAGCCTCACTGATGGCGGGGATGGCTACACCTTC.

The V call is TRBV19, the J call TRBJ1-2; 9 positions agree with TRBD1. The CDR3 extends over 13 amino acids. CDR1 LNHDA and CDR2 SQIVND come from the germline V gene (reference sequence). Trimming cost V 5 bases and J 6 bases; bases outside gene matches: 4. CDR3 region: CASSPWDRDGYTF. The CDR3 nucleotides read TGTGCCAGTAGTCCCTGGGACAGGGATGGCTACACCTTC.

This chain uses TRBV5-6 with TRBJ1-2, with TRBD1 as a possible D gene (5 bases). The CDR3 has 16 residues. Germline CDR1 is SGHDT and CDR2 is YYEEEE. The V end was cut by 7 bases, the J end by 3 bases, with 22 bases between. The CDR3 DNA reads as TGTGCCAGCGGCCTTCGGGACTCCAGTTTGTACTATGGCTACACCTTC. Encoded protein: CASGLRDSSLYYGYTF.

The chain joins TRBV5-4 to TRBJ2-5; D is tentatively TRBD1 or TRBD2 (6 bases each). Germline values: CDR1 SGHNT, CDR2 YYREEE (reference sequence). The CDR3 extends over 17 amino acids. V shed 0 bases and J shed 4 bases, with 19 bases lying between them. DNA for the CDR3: TGTGCCAGCAGCTTGGTTTATGGGGGGCCGTCAGTAGAGACCCAGTACTTC. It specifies CASSLVYGGPSVETQYF. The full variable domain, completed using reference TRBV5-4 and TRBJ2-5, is ETGVTQSPTHLIKTRGQQVTLRCSSQSGHNTVSWYQQALGQGPQFIFQYYREEENGRGNFPPRFSGLQFPNYSSELNVNALELDDSALYLCASSLVYGGPSVETQYFGPGTRLLVL.

The CDR3 coding sequence is TGTGCCAGCAGTGAAGCGGACACCAACTATGGCTACACCTTC. Residues: CASSEADTNYGYTF. The V gene is TRBV6-1, the J gene TRBJ1-2; D might be TRBD1 (5 bases). Germline values: CDR1 MNHNS, CDR2 SASEGT. V lost 0 bases to trimming and J lost 2 bases, with 7 bases between them. The CDR3 spans 14 residues.

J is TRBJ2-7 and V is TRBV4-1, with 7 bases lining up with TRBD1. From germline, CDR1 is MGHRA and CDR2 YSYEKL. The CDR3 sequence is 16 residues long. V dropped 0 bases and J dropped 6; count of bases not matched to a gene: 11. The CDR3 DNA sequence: TGCGCCAGCAGCCAAGATTGGGATCATTACAGGGGCGAGCAGTACTTC. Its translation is CASSQDWDHYRGEQYF.

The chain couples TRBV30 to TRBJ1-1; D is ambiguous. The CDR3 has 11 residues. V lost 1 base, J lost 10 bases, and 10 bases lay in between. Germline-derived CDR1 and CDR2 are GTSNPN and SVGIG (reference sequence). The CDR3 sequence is CAWSEGRLAFF. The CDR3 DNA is TGTGCCTGGAGTGAAGGGAGGTTAGCTTTCTTT.

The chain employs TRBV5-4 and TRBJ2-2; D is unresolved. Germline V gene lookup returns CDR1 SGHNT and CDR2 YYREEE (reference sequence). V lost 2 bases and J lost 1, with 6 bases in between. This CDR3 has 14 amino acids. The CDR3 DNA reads TGTGCCAGCAGCTTAAGAGTGAACACCGGGGAGCTGTTTTTT. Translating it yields CASSLRVNTGELFF. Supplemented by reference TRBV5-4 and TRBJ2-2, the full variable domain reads ETGVTQSPTHLIKTRGQQVTLRCSSQSGHNTVSWYQQALGQGPQFIFQYYREEENGRGNFPPRFSGLQFPNYSSELNVNALELDDSALYLCASSLRVNTGELFFGEGSRLTVL.

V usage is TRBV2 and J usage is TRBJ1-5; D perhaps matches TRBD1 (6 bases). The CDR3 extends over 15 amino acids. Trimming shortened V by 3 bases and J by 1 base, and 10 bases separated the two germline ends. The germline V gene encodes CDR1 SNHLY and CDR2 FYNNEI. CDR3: CASSDWGASNQPQHF. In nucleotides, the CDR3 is TGTGCCAGCAGTGATTGGGGGGCCAGCAATCAGCCCCAGCATTTT. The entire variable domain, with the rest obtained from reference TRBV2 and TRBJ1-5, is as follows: EPEVTQTPSHQVTQMGQEVILRCVPISNHLYFYWYRQILGQKVEFLVSFYNNEISEKSEIFDDQFSVERPDGSNFTLKIRSTKLEDSAMYFCASSDWGASNQPQHFGDGTRLSIL.

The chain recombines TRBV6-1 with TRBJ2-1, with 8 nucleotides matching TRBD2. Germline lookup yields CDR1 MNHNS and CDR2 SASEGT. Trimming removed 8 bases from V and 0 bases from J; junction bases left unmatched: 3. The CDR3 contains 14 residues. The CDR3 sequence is CASRGGPSYNEQFF. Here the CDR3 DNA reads TGTGCCAGCCGGGGGGGCCCCTCCTACAATGAGCAGTTCTTC.